These 27 T cell receptor beta chains came from one sample sequenced in a study of early T cells in non-severe SARS-CoV-2 infection. TCRdb used MiXCR to reprocess the 5' RACE reads, holding one entry per CDR3 protein. In the table there are 55,000 to 80,000 distinct CDR3 sequences, over 9.5% of which are singletons. Sequencing was performed on whole blood, taken at baseline. These receptors were collected from an adult who was a healthcare worker with PCR-confirmed SARS-CoV-2 infection or an uninfected control (not recorded which).

Ten or more counts support this clonotype. The chain has TRBV11-2 and TRBJ2-3; TRBD2 agrees at 9 bases. V was clipped by 7 bases and J by 4 bases; unmatched bases: 12. This CDR3 spans 16 amino acids. The germline gives CDR1 SGHAT, CDR2 FQNNGV. Here the CDR3 reads CASKPSAGGAADTQYF. DNA for the CDR3: TGTGCCAGCAAGCCCTCCGCGGGGGGGGCCGCAGATACGCAGTATTTT.

This clonotype was counted between two and nine times. The V gene is TRBV10-2, the J gene TRBJ1-2; 10 nucleotides align to TRBD1. V trimming: 4 bases; J trimming: 4 bases; junction bases outside the gene matches: 9. CDR3 size: 16 residues. Germline CDR1 WSHSY, CDR2 SAAADI. The CDR3 loop is CASSGGQGPPLYGYTF. The CDR3 DNA is TGCGCCAGCAGTGGGGGACAGGGGCCGCCTCTCTATGGCTACACCTTC.

This clonotype was counted ten times or more. This sequence joins TRBV19 and TRBJ2-1; the D gene is possibly TRBD1 (6 bases). V was clipped by 5 bases and J by 6 bases, with 11 bases between them. CDR3 size: 13 residues. Germline V CDR1 and CDR2: LNHDA, SQIVND (reference sequence). CDR3 in DNA: TGTGCCAGTAGTCTCGGGACAAGCAATGAGCAGTTCTTC. Protein sequence: CASSLGTSNEQFF. Combining the CDR3 with reference TRBV19 and TRBJ2-1 gives the whole variable domain DGGITQSPKYLFRKEGQNVTLSCEQNLNHDAMYWYRQDPGQGLRLIYYSQIVNDFQKGDIAEGYSVSREKKESFPLTVTSAQKNPTAFYLCASSLGTSNEQFFGPGTRLTVL.

The CDR3 reads CASSYEGYEQYF. The CDR3 coding sequence is TGTGCCAGCAGTTACGAAGGGTACGAGCAGTACTTC. The chain links TRBV6-6 to TRBJ2-7, with no clear D. This CDR3 spans 12 amino acids. Germline CDR1 and CDR2: MNHNY and SVGAGI (reference sequence). Trimming removed 2 bases at V and 4 bases at J, with 6 bases between.

This clonotype was seen a handful of times. The chain carries TRBV27 and TRBJ2-5; D gene unclear. Germline CDR1 reads MNHEY; CDR2 reads SMNVEV (reference sequence). Trimming removed 5 bases from V and 5 bases from J, with 9 bases in between. The CDR3 is 12 residues long. The CDR3, as DNA: TGTGCCAGCAGTCCGTTGGGGGAGACCCAGTACTTC. This sequence encodes CASSPLGETQYF.

The V and J genes are TRBV12-3 or TRBV12-4 and TRBJ2-1; TRBD2 matches 9 bases. The CDR3 is 16 residues long. After removal of 6 bases from V and 7 bases from J, the junction contained 13 bases not matched to a gene. The CDR3 DNA follows: TGTGCCAGCAGCCCTCGGCGGGGGGGAGGAAGTAATGAGCAGTTCTTC. Encoded protein: CASSPRRGGGSNEQFF.

This chain uses TRBV6-6 with TRBJ1-6; TRBD1 aligns across 7 bases. This CDR3 region has 15 residues. In germline, CDR1 is MNHNY, CDR2 SVGAGI (reference sequence). J lost 6 bases, V lost 5 bases, and 7 bases had no gene match. The CDR3 protein is CASSHDRDVNSPLHF. In DNA, the CDR3 is TGTGCCAGCAGTCACGACAGGGACGTTAATTCACCCCTCCACTTT.

This clonotype occurred a few times. The V call is TRBV10-3, the J call TRBJ2-7; D remains ambiguous. In germline, CDR1 is ENHRY, CDR2 SYGVKD. This CDR3 contains 10 residues. With 7 bases removed from V and 6 bases from J, the gap between germline ends came to 7 bases. CDR3 DNA: TGTGCCATCATTCCGCGCGAGCAGTACTTC. Amino acid sequence: CAIIPREQYF.

This clonotype was seen a handful of times. The V call is TRBV11-3, the J call TRBJ2-5; TRBD1 matches at 9 bases. CDR3 length: 14 residues. V was clipped by 6 bases and J by 4 bases; unmatched bases: 6. Germline V gene sequence: CDR1 SGHNT, CDR2 YENEEA. CDR3 loop: CASRSNRGRETQYF. The CDR3 DNA is TGTGCCAGCAGGTCAAACAGGGGGCGAGAGACCCAGTACTTC.

This chain connects TRBV7-9 to TRBJ1-4; the match to TRBD1 covers 9 bases. Germline assignment: CDR1 SEHNR and CDR2 FQNEAQ (reference sequence). The length of the CDR3 is 18 residues. The trim removed 5 bases at V and 3 bases at J, leaving 13 bases unmatched. The CDR3 DNA reads as TGTGCCAGCAGCCAGGGTGGCTTTACAGGGGGCCCTAATGAAAAACTGTTTTTT. It translates to CASSQGGFTGGPNEKLFF.

This clonotype has at least ten counts. The CDR3 reads CSATDPTPDNSPLHF. DNA of the CDR3: TGCAGTGCCACCGACCCGACACCGGATAATTCACCCCTCCACTTT. The chain links TRBV20-1 to TRBJ1-6; D is ambiguous. Germline V CDR1 and CDR2: DFQATT, SNEGSKA (reference sequence). CDR3 size: 15 residues. With 6 bases removed from V and 5 bases from J, the gap between germline ends came to 17 bases.

The chain employs TRBV28 and TRBJ2-5; D remains unclear. The CDR3 covers 13 residues. Germline V CDR1 and CDR2: MDHEN, SYDVKM. The germline V and J ends were trimmed by 3 bases and 3 bases, with 8 bases remaining between them. In DNA form, the CDR3 reads TGTGCCAGCAGTTTTAACGGAAAAGAGACCCAGTACTTC. Residues: CASSFNGKETQYF. The entire variable domain, with the rest obtained from reference TRBV28 and TRBJ2-5, is as follows: DVKVTQSSRYLVKRTGEKVFLECVQDMDHENMFWYRQDPGLGLRLIYFSYDVKMKEKGDIPEGYSVSREKKERFSLILESASTNQTSMYLCASSFNGKETQYFGPGTRLLVL.

Ten or more counts support this clonotype. The chain joins TRBV3-1 to TRBJ2-3, with a weak D call TRBD2 (6 bases). Germline CDR1 LGHDT, CDR2 YNNKEL (reference sequence). V shed 3 bases and J shed 3 bases, with 10 bases lying between them. This CDR3 spans 14 amino acids. CDR3 sequence: CASSQRDGTDTQYF. DNA of the CDR3: TGTGCCAGCAGCCAGCGGGACGGTACAGATACGCAGTATTTT.

This clonotype was counted ten times or more. V and J are TRBV2 and TRBJ2-5; possibly TRBD2 for D (6 bases). The ends were cut back, 7 bases at V and 5 bases at J, with 17 bases in the middle. The CDR3 is 14 amino acids. Germline loops: CDR1 SNHLY, CDR2 FYNNEI. CDR3 in amino acids: CASTDPRGAETQYF. The CDR3 DNA is TGTGCCAGCACTGACCCGCGGGGTGCTGAGACCCAGTACTTC.

This clonotype was observed many times. V and J are TRBV19 and TRBJ2-1; tentative D call: TRBD1 (6 bases). V was pared by 7 bases and J by 2 bases, with 15 bases between. CDR3 length: 15 amino acids. Looked up from germline, CDR1 is LNHDA and CDR2 is SQIVND (reference sequence). CDR3 sequence reads: CASTVEGEPYNEQFF. The CDR3 DNA reads TGTGCCAGTACGGTCGAGGGGGAGCCCTACAATGAGCAGTTCTTC.

This clonotype has a handful of counts. The chain uses TRBV9 and TRBJ1-3, with D uncertain. Germline assignment: CDR1 SGDLS and CDR2 YYNGEE. The CDR3 totals 12 residues. Between the trimmed V and J ends, which lost 7 bases and 0 bases, there was a span of 5 bases. This CDR3 reads CASEDSGNTIYF. CDR3 sequence (DNA): TGTGCCAGCGAAGACTCTGGAAACACCATATATTTT.

The CDR3 sequence: CASSSTGGINQPQHF. The DNA for the CDR3 is TGTGCCAGCAGTTCGACAGGGGGTATCAATCAGCCCCAGCATTTT. V is TRBV12-3 or TRBV12-4 and J is TRBJ1-5; 9 bases are shared with TRBD1. V dropped 4 bases and J dropped 3; count of bases not matched to a gene: 4. The CDR3 totals 15 residues.

This chain uses TRBV3-1 with TRBJ2-3; 8 bases fit TRBD2. V lost 4 bases to trimming and J lost 4 bases; unmatched junction nucleotides: 10. The CDR3 is 16 residues long. Per germline, CDR1 LGHDT and CDR2 YNNKEL (reference sequence). Here the CDR3 DNA reads TGTGCCAGCAGCCTAGAAGAAGAAGCGGGAGCAGATACGCAGTATTTT. It codes for CASSLEEEAGADTQYF.

The sample holds many counts of this clonotype. V usage is TRBV27 and J usage is TRBJ2-1; D is undetermined. V was trimmed by 4 bases and J by 2 bases, leaving 6 bases between them. Germline CDR1 and CDR2: MNHEY and SMNVEV (reference sequence). CDR3 size: 13 residues. Here the CDR3 DNA reads TGTGCCAGCAGTTCGGACGCCTACAATGAGCAGTTCTTC. Its protein product is CASSSDAYNEQFF.

This rearrangement joins TRBV15 to TRBJ2-1, with D possibly TRBD1 on 6 matching bases. Trimming left V 3 bases short and J 3 bases short, with 12 bases between. Germline V gene sequence: CDR1 LNHNV, CDR2 YYDKDF (reference sequence). The CDR3 contains 15 residues. The CDR3 region has the DNA TGTGCCACCAGCAGCGGTGAGGGGGTCTACAATGAGCAGTTCTTC. Its protein is CATSSGEGVYNEQFF.

This chain links TRBV3-1 with TRBJ2-4, with 10 bases aligning to TRBD2. In germline, CDR1 is LGHDT, CDR2 YNNKEL (reference sequence). The ends lost 3 bases at V and 0 bases at J; junction bases unmatched: 11. This CDR3 is built from 19 residues. The CDR3 nucleotides read TGTGCCAGCAGCCATACTAGGACTAGCGGCCCCTTAGCCAAAAACATTCAGTACTTC. As protein: CASSHTRTSGPLAKNIQYF.

This clonotype was seen more than once but under ten times. The V gene is TRBV4-1, the J gene TRBJ2-5, with a weak D call TRBD2 (6 bases). The CDR3 length is 13 residues. In germline, CDR1 is MGHRA, CDR2 YSYEKL. V was trimmed by 5 bases and J by 4 bases, leaving 11 bases between them. The CDR3 nucleotides are TGCGCCAGCAGCGCCCAAGCGGGAGAGACCCAGTACTTC. Encoded protein: CASSAQAGETQYF.

The chain links TRBV5-8 to TRBJ2-1; 9 bases are a match to TRBD2. The CDR3 runs to 15 residues. Germline loops: CDR1 SGHTS, CDR2 YDEGEE. Trimming cost V 2 bases and J 7 bases; bases outside gene matches: 7. Written as DNA, the CDR3 is TGTGCCAGCAGCTTCGAGAGCGGGGGGCTTAATGAGCAGTTCTTC. Translating gives CASSFESGGLNEQFF.

The chain couples TRBV9 to TRBJ2-5, with D unresolved. V lost 0 bases and J 5 bases, leaving 8 bases between the germline ends. The germline V gene has CDR1 SGDLS and CDR2 YYNGEE. The CDR3 has 13 residues. The DNA for the CDR3 is TGTGCCAGCAGCGTAGGCCTCATCGAGACCCAGTACTTC. This encodes CASSVGLIETQYF.

The rearrangement uses TRBV3-1 and TRBJ1-5; D uncertain. In germline, CDR1 is LGHDT, CDR2 YNNKEL (reference sequence). The length of the CDR3 is 15 residues. Trimming removed 5 bases at V and 0 bases at J, with 11 bases between. CDR3 residues: CASSKGAASNQPQHF. Written as DNA, the CDR3 is TGTGCCAGCAGCAAGGGCGCAGCTAGCAATCAGCCCCAGCATTTT.

CDR3 DNA: TGTGCCAGCAGCCCCCGGGACAGACGAACCTACGAGCAGTACTTC. Translated, it gives CASSPRDRRTYEQYF. The V and J genes are TRBV7-2 and TRBJ2-7; 7 positions agree with TRBD1. Unmatched junction bases numbered 9, after V lost 5 bases and J lost 2 bases. Germline-derived CDR1 and CDR2 are SGHTA and FQGNSA. The CDR3 spans 15 residues.

This clonotype occurred a few times. The chain is built from TRBV29-1 and TRBJ1-1; perhaps TRBD1 as D (6 bases). CDR3 length: 13 residues. The germline gives CDR1 SQVTM, CDR2 ANQGSEA. Trimming cost V 7 bases and J 7 bases, with 19 bases left between them. The DNA of the CDR3 is TGCAGCGCCCAGACACAGGGACACTATGAAGCTTTCTTT. Translation gives CSAQTQGHYEAFF.